This TCR beta chain originates from a study of response to subunit inactivated influenza vaccine. General observations from the study: A suggestion made by the authors is that each seasonal influenza vaccination recruits few new T cells.

TCRdb analysed the RT-PCR reads with MiXCR anew, one entry per CDR3 protein. The sample lists roughly 700,000 distinct CDR3 sequences; approximately 14% were seen once. This CDR3 is built from 15 residues. V was pared by 3 bases and J by 2 bases, with 6 bases of the junction left unmatched. From germline, CDR1 is SNHLY and CDR2 FYNNEI. This clonotype showed up just a few times. The target antigen is unknown. The sample here was PBMCs from blood, taken about 12 days after vaccination. The chain couples TRBV2 to TRBJ2-7, with 8 bases matching TRBD1. This TCR came from a man in his fifties or sixties who received an inactivated influenza vaccine. In DNA, the CDR3 is TGTGCCAGCAGTGAGACAGGGGCGATAGCCTACGAGCAGTACTTC. This gives the protein CASSETGAIAYEQYF.